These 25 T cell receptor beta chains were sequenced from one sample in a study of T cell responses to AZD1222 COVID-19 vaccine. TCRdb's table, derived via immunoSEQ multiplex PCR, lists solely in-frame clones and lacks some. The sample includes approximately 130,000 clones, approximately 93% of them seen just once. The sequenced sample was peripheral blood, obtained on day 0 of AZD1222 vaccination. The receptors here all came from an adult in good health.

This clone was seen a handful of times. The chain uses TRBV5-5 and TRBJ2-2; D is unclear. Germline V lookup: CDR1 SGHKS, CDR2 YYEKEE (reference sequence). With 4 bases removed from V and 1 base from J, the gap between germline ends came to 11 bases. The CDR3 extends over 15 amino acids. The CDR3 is CASSPNILNTGELFF. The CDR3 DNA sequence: TGTGCCAGCAGCCCAAACATACTGAACACCGGGGAGCTGTTTTTT.

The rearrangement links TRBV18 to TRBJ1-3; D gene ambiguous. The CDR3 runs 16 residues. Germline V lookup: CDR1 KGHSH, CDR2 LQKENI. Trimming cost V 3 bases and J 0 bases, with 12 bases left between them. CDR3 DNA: TGTGCCAGCTCACCGCTGGACGGATCCTCTGGAAACACCATATATTTT. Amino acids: CASSPLDGSSGNTIYF.

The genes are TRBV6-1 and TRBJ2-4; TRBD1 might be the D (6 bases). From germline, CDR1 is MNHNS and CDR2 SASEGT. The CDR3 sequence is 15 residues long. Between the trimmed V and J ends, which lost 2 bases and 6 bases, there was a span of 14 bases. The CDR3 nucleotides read TGTGCCAGCAGTGAAAGAGGGGGACAAGGAAACATTCAGTACTTC. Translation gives CASSERGGQGNIQYF.

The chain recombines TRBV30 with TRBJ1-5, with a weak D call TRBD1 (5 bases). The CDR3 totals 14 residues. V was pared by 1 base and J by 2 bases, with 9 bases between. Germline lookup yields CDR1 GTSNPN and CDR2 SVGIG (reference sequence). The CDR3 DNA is TGTGCCTGGAGTGAGGGAGGGGGCAATCAGCCCCAGCATTTT. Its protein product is CAWSEGGGNQPQHF.

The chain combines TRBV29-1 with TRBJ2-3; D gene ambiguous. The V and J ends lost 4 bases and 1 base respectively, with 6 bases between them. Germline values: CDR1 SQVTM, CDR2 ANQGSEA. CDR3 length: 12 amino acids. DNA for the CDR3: TGCAGCGTTGCGCCCCGCACAGATACGCAGTATTTT. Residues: CSVAPRTDTQYF.

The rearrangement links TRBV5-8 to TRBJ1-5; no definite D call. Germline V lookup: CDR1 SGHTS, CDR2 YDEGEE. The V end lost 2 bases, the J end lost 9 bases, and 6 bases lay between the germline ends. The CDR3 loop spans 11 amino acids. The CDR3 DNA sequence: TGTGCCAGCAGCTTTACAGCGCCCCAGCATTTT. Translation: CASSFTAPQHF.

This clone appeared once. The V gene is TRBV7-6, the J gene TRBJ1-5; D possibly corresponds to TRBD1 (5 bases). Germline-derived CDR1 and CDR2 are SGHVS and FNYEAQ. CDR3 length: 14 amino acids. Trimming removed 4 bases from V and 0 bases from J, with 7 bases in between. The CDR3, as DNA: TGTGCCAGCAGCTCAACAGGTAGCAATCAGCCCCAGCATTTT. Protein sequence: CASSSTGSNQPQHF. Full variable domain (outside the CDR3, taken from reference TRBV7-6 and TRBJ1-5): GAGVSQSPRYKVTKRGQDVALRCDPISGHVSLYWYRQALGQGPEFLTYFNYEAQQDKSGLPNDRFSAERPEGSISTLTIQRTEQRDSAMYRCASSSTGSNQPQHFGDGTRLSIL.

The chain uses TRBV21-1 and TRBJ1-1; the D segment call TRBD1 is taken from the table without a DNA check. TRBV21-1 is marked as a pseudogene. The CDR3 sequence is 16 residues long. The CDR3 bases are TGTGCCAGCAGTTTATCGGACAGGAAGGGTAACACTGAAGCTTTCTTT. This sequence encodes CASSLSDRKGNTEAFF.

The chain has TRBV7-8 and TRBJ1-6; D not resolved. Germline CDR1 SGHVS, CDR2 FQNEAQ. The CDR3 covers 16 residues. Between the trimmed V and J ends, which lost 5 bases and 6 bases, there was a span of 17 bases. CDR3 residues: CASSVLNLGSNSPLHF. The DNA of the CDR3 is TGTGCCAGCAGCGTCCTAAATCTCGGTTCTAATTCACCCCTCCACTTT.

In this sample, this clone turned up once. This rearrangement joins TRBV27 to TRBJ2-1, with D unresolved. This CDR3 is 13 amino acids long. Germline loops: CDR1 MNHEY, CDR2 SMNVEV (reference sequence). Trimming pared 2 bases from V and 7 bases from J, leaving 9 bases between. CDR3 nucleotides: TGTGCCAGCAGTTTAGGGCGGCCGAATGAGCAGTTCTTC. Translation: CASSLGRPNEQFF.

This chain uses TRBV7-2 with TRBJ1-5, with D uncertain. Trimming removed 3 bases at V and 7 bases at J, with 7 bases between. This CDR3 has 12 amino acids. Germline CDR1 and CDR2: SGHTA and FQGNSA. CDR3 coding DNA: TGTGCCAGCAGCTTCATCGGGCAGCCCCAGCATTTT. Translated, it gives CASSFIGQPQHF. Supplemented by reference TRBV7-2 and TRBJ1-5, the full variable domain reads GAGVSQSPSNKVTEKGKDVELRCDPISGHTALYWYRQSLGQGLEFLIYFQGNSAPDKSGLPSDRFSAERTGGSVSTLTIQRTQQEDSAVYLCASSFIGQPQHFGDGTRLSIL.

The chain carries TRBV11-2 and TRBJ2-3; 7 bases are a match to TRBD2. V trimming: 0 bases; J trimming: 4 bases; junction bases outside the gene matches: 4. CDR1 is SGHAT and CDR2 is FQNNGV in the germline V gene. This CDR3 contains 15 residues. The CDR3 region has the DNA TGTGCCAGCAGCTTAGACTCTAGCGGCCCAGATACGCAGTATTTT. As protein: CASSLDSSGPDTQYF.

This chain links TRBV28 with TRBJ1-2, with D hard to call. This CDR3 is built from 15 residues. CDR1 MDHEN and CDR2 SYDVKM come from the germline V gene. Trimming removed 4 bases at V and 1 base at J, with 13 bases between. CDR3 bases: TGTGCCAGCAGTTCCCCCATAGGGCTTAACTATGGCTACACCTTC. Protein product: CASSSPIGLNYGYTF.

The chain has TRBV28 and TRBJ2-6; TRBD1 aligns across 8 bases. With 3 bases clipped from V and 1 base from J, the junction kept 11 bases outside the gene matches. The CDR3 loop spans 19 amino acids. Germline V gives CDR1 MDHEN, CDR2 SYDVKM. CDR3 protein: CASSFFPGQVRSGANVLTF. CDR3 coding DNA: TGTGCCAGCAGTTTTTTCCCGGGACAGGTTAGATCTGGGGCCAACGTCCTGACTTTC.

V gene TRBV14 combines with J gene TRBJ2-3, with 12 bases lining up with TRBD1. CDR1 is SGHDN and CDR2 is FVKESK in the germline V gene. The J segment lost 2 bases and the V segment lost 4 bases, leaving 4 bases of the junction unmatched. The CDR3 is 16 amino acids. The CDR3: CASSPGQGAFTDTQYF. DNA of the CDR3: TGTGCCAGCAGCCCGGGACAGGGGGCTTTCACAGATACGCAGTATTTT.

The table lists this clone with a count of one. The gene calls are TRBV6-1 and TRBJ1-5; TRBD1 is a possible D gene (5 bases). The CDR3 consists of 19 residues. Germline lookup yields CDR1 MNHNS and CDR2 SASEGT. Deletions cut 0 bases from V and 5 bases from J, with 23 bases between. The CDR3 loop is CASSEARIGTEGSYQPQHF. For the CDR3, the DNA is TGTGCCAGCAGTGAAGCTCGGATAGGGACCGAAGGGAGTTATCAGCCCCAGCATTTT.

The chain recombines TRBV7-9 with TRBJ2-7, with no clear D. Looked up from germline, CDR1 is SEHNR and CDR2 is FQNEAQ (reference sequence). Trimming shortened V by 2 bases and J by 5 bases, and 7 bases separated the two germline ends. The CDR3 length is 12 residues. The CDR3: CASSLRRDEQYF. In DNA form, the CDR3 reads TGTGCCAGCAGCTTACGTCGGGACGAGCAGTACTTC.

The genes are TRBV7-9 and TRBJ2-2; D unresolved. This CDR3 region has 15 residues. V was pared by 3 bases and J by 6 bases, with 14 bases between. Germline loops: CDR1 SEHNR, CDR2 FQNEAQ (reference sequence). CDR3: CASSFFGPAAGELFF. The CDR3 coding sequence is TGTGCCAGCAGCTTTTTCGGCCCCGCAGCCGGGGAGCTGTTTTTT.

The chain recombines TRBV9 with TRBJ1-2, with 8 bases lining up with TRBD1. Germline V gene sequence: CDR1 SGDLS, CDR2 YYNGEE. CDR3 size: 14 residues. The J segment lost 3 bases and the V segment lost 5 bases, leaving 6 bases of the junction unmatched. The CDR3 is CASRGQDSYYGYTF. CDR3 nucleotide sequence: TGTGCCAGCAGGGGACAGGATTCTTACTATGGCTACACCTTC.

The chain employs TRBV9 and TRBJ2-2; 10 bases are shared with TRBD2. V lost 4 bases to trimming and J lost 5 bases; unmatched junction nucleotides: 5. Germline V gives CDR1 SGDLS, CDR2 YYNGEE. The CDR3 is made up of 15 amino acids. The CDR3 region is CASSFLAGETGELFF. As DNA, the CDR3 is TGTGCCAGCAGCTTCCTAGCGGGAGAAACCGGGGAGCTGTTTTTT.

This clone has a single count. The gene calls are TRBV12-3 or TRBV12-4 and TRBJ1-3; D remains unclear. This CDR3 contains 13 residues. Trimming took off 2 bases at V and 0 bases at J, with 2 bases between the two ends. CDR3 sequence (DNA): TGTGCCAGCAGTTTATTCTCTGGAAACACCATATATTTT. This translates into CASSLFSGNTIYF.

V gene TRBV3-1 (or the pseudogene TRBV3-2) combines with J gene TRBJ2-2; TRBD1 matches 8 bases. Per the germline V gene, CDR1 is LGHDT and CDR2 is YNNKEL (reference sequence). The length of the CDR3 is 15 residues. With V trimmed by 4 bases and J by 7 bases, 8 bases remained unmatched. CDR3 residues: CASSPRTGIVGELFF. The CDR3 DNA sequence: TGTGCCAGCAGCCCTCGGACAGGGATCGTCGGGGAGCTGTTTTTT.

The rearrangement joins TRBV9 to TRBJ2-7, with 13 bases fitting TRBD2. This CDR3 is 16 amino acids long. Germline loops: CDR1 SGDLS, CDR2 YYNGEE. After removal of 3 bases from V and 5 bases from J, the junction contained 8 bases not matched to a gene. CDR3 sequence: CASSETRTSGRDEQYF. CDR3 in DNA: TGTGCCAGCAGCGAGACTAGAACTAGCGGGAGGGACGAGCAGTACTTC. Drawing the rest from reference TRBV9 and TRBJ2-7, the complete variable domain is DSGVTQTPKHLITATGQRVTLRCSPRSGDLSVYWYQQSLDQGLQFLIQYYNGEERAKGNILERFSAQQFPDLHSELNLSSLELGDSALYFCASSETRTSGRDEQYFGPGTRLTVT.

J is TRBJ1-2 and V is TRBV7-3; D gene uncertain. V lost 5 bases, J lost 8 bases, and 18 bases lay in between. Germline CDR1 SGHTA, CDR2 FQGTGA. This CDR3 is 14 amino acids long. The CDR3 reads CASSPALGVPGYTF. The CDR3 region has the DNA TGTGCCAGCAGCCCGGCTTTGGGAGTGCCGGGCTACACCTTC.

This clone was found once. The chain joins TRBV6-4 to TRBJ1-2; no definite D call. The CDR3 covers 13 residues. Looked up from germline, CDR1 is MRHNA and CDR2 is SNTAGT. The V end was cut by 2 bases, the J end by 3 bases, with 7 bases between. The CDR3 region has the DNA TGTGCCAGCAGTGACAAGGGAGACTATGGCTACACCTTC. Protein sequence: CASSDKGDYGYTF.